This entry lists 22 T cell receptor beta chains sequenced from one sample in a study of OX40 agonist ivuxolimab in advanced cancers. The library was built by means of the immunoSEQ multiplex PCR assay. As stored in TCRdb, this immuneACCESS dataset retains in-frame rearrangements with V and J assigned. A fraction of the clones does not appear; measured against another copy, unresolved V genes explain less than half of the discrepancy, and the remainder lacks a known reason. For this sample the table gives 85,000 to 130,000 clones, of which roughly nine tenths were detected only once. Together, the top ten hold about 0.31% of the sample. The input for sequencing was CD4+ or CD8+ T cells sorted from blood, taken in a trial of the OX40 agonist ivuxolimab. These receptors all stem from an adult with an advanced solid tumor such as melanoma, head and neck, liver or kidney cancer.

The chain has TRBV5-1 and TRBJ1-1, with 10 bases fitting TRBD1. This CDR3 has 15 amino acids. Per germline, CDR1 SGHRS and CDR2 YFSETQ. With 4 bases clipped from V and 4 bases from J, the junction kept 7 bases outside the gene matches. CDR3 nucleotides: TGCGCCAGCAGCATGGGTTGGGACAGGGGCACTGAAGCTTTCTTT. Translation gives CASSMGWDRGTEAFF.

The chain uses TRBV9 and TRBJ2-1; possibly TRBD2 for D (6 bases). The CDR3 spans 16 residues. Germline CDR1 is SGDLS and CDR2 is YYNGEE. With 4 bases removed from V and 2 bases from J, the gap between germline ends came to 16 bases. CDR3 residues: CASSSLSGNAYNEQFF. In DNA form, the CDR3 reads TGTGCCAGCAGCTCCCTTAGCGGAAACGCCTACAATGAGCAGTTCTTC.

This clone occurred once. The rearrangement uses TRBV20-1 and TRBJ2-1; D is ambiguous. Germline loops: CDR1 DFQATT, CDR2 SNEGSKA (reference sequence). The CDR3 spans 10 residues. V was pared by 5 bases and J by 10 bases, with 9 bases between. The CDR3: CSAARREQFF. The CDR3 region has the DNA TGCAGTGCTGCCCGGCGGGAGCAGTTCTTC.

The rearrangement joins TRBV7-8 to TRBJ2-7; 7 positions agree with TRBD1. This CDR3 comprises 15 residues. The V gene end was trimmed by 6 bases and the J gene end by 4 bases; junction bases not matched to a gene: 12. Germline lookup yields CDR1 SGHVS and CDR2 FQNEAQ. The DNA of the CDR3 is TGTGCCAGCAGTCTCGAGACAGGGATATTGTACGAGCAGTACTTC. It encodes CASSLETGILYEQYF.

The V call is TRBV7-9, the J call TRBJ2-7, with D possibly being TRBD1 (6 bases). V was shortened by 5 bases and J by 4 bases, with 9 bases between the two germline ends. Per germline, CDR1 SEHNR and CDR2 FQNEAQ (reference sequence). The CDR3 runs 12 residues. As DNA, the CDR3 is TGTGCCAGCAGCAATCAGGGGTACGAGCAGTACTTC. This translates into CASSNQGYEQYF.

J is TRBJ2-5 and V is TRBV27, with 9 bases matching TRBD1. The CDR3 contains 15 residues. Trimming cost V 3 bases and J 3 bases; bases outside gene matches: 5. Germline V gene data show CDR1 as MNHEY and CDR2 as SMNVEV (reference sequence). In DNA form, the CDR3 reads TGTGCCAGCAGTTTCCGACAGGGGGTGAAAGAGACCCAGTACTTC. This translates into CASSFRQGVKETQYF.

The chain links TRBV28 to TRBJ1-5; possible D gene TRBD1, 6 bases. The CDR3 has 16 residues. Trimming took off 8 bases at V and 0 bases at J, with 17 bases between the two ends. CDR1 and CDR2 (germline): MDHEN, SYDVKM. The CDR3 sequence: CASEGGSISSNQPQHF. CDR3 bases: TGTGCCAGCGAGGGGGGGTCCATCTCTAGCAATCAGCCCCAGCATTTT.

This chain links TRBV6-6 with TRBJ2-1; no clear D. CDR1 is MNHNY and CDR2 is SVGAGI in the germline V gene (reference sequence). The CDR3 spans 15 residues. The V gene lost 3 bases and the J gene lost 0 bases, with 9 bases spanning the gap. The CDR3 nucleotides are TGTGCCAGCAGTTATTCAAGGACCTCCTACAATGAGCAGTTCTTC. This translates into CASSYSRTSYNEQFF.

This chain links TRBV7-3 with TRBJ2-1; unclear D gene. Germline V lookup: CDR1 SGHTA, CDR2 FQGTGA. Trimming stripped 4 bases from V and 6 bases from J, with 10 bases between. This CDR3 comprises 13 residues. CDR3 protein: CASSSDGSNEQFF. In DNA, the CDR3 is TGTGCCAGCAGCTCGGACGGATCCAATGAGCAGTTCTTC.

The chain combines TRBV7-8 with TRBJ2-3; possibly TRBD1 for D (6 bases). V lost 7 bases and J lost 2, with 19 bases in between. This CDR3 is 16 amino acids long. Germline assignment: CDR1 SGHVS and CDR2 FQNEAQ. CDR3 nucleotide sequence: TGTGCCAGCAATTCACCCCAGGGGACATACACAGATACGCAGTATTTT. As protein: CASNSPQGTYTDTQYF. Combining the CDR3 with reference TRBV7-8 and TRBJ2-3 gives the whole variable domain GAGVSQSPRYKVAKRGQDVALRCDPISGHVSLFWYQQALGQGPEFLTYFQNEAQLDKSGLPSDRFFAERPEGSVSTLKIQRTQQEDSAVYLCASNSPQGTYTDTQYFGPGTRLTVL.

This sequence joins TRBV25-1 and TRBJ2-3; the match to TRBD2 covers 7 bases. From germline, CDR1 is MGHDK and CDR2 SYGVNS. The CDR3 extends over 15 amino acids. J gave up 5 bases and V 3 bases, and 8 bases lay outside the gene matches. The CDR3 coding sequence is TGTGCCAGCAGTGACGCGGCGGGAGTGGGAGATACGCAGTATTTT. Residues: CASSDAAGVGDTQYF.

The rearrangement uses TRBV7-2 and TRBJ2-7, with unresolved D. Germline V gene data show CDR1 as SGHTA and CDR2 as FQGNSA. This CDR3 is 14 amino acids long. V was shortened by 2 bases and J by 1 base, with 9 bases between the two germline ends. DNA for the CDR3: TGTGCCAGCAGCTTATTGGGCACATCCTACGAGCAGTACTTC. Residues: CASSLLGTSYEQYF.

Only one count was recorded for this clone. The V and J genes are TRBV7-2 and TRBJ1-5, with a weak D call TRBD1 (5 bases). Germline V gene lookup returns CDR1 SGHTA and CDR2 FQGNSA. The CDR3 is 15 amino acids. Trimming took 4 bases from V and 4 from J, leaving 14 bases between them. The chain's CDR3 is CASSSFGADNQPQHF. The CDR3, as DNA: TGTGCCAGCAGCTCATTTGGGGCAGATAATCAGCCCCAGCATTTT.

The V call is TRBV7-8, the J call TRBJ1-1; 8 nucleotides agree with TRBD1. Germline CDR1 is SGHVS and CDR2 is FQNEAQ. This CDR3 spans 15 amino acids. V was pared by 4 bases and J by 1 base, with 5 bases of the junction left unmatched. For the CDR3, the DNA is TGTGCCAGCAGCTATCGGGACAGGAGGAACACTGAAGCTTTCTTT. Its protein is CASSYRDRRNTEAFF.

This chain's CDR3 is CASSKGRLTTTDTQYF. The CDR3 DNA follows: TGTGCCAGTAGTAAGGGACGGCTTACTACCACAGATACGCAGTATTTT. This sequence joins TRBV19 and TRBJ2-3; D possibly uses TRBD1 or TRBD2 (5 bases each). The CDR3 has 16 residues. In germline, CDR1 is LNHDA, CDR2 SQIVND (reference sequence). V lost 4 bases and J 2 bases, leaving 16 bases between the germline ends.

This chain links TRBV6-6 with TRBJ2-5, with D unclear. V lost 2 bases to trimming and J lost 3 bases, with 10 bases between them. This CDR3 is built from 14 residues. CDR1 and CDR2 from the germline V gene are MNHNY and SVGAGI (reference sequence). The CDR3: CASSYPQDKETQYF. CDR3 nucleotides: TGTGCCAGCAGTTACCCGCAGGATAAAGAGACCCAGTACTTC.

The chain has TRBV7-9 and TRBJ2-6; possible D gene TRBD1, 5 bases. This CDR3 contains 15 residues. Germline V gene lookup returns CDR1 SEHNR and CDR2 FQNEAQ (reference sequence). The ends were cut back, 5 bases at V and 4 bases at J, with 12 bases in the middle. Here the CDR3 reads CASSQQAGGANVLTF. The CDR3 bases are TGTGCCAGCAGCCAACAGGCTGGCGGGGCCAACGTCCTGACTTTC.

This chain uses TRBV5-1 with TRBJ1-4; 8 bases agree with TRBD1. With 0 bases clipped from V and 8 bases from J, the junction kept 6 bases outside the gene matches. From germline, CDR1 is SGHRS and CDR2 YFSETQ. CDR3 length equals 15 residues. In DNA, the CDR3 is TGCGCCAGCAGCTTGGATGGACAGGGCAGGGAAAAACTGTTTTTT. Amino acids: CASSLDGQGREKLFF.

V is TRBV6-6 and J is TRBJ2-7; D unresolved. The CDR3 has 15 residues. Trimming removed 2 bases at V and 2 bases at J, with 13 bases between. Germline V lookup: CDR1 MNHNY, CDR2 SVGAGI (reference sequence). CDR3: CASSYALGGTYEQYF. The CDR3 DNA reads TGTGCCAGCAGTTACGCGTTGGGTGGGACCTACGAGCAGTACTTC.

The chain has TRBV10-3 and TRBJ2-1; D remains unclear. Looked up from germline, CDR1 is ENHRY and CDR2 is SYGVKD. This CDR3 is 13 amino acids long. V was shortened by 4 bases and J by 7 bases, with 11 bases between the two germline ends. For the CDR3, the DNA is TGTGCCATCAGTGTGACTCAAGGGAATGAGCAGTTCTTC. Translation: CAISVTQGNEQFF.

The CDR3 reads CASSRRLRDGGGSGYEQYF. In DNA form, the CDR3 reads TGCGCCAGCAGCCGCCGACTCCGGGACGGAGGTGGGTCGGGGTACGAGCAGTACTTC. The chain carries TRBV4-3 and TRBJ2-7; D could derive from TRBD1 or TRBD2 (5 bases each). CDR3 length equals 19 residues. Trimming shortened V by 4 bases and J by 4 bases, and 29 bases separated the two germline ends. Germline lookup yields CDR1 LGHNA and CDR2 YSLEER.

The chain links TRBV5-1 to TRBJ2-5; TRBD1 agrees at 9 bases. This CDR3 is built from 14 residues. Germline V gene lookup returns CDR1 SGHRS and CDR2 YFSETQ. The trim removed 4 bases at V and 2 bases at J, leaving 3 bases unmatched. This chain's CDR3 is CASSRDRGQETQYF. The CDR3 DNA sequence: TGCGCCAGCAGCCGCGACAGGGGGCAAGAGACCCAGTACTTC.